The entry that follows covers one TCR beta chain sequence. This entry is derived from a study of CD8 T cells in ankylosing spondylitis. The CDR3 consists of 16 residues. Germline-derived CDR1 and CDR2 are SGHVS and FQNEAQ. Trimming at V came to 5 bases and at J to 7 bases, leaving 12 bases not matched to a gene. A single record per CDR3 protein comes from TCRdb applying MiXCR to the 5' RACE reads. The sample carries 250,000 or so distinct CDR3 sequences, approximately 20% recorded once. This receptor was obtained from a male donor with ankylosing spondylitis or in good health (not recorded which). The chain combines TRBV7-8 with TRBJ2-1; TRBD2 aligns across 9 bases. Specimen: blood, either unsorted or a sorted T cell fraction (not recorded which). The CDR3 here is CASSVMAGGGLNEQFF. The CDR3 nucleotides read TGTGCCAGCAGCGTCATGGCGGGAGGGGGACTAAATGAGCAGTTCTTC.